These 9 T cell receptor beta chains were sequenced from one sample in a study of cytomegalovirus exposure and HLA in healthy donors (dated by TCRdb to the late 2010s). The method was the immunoSEQ multiplex PCR assay. For the multiplex PCR, a mixture combining 60 forward primers for TCR Vbeta segments and 13 reverse primers for TCR Jbeta segments was used. TCRdb holds this immuneACCESS table with in-frame rearrangements only. Some clones are missing; in checked studies, unresolved V genes explain under half, and the rest has no known cause. The table for this sample lists over 95,000 clones; under 80% of them were counted only once. The ten largest clonotypes hold about 4.2% of the sample. The sequencing sample was made of PBMCs. These receptors came from a woman aged 40 to 50 in good health and CMV-seropositive.

This chain joins TRBV2 and TRBJ1-2; 7 bases align to TRBD1. This CDR3 is built from 16 residues. V was pared by 7 bases and J by 5 bases, with 16 bases of the junction left unmatched. In germline, CDR1 is SNHLY, CDR2 FYNNEI. This CDR3 is CASKVRDRGAGYGYTF. DNA of the CDR3: TGTGCCAGCAAGGTCCGGGACAGAGGGGCAGGATATGGCTACACCTTC.

The J gene is TRBJ1-5, the V gene TRBV30; 11 nucleotides agree with TRBD1. The germline gives CDR1 GTSNPN, CDR2 SVGIG (reference sequence). This CDR3 region has 17 residues. V dropped 3 bases and J dropped 3; count of bases not matched to a gene: 10. Written as DNA, the CDR3 is TGTGCCTGGAGCAAGGACAGGGGGCAGCCTGTCAATCAGCCCCAGCATTTT. Translated: CAWSKDRGQPVNQPQHF.

A few counts support this clone. For the CDR3, the DNA is TGTGCCAGCAGCCAAGATAGTGAAAAACTGTTTTTT. It encodes CASSQDSEKLFF. The genes are TRBV4-2 and TRBJ1-4; D gene unclear. Trimming removed 0 bases from V and 7 bases from J, with 3 bases in between. Per germline, CDR1 LGHNA and CDR2 YNFKEQ. The CDR3 totals 12 residues.

Note on this clone: Different DNA sequences within this sample yield the same CDR3. The chain recombines TRBV9 with TRBJ1-2; tentatively, D is TRBD1 (6 bases). CDR1 is SGDLS and CDR2 is YYNGEE in the germline V gene. CDR3 length equals 16 residues. V lost 0 bases to trimming and J lost 2 bases, with 14 bases between them. The chain's CDR3 is CASSVAPGGRNYGYTF. The CDR3 DNA reads as TGTGCCAGCAGCGTAGCTCCGGGGGGGCGCAACTATGGCTACACCTTC.

The chain has TRBV4-1 and TRBJ2-1, with 8 nucleotides matching TRBD2. The CDR3 covers 16 residues. V shed 0 bases, J shed 3 bases, and the junction held 4 bases outside the gene matches. Germline V gene data show CDR1 as MGHRA and CDR2 as YSYEKL. The CDR3 DNA reads as TGCGCCAGCAGCCAAGAAACTAGCGGCCGCTACAATGAGCAGTTCTTC. Translated, it gives CASSQETSGRYNEQFF.

The J gene is TRBJ2-2, the V gene TRBV7-2, with D possibly TRBD2 on 7 matching bases. Per the germline V gene, CDR1 is SGHTA and CDR2 is FQGNSA. This CDR3 contains 17 residues. Trimming took 2 bases from V and 0 from J, leaving 13 bases between them. CDR3 in DNA: TGTGCCAGCAGCTTATTTGGCGGGGGCGCGAACACCGGGGAGCTGTTTTTT. Amino acid sequence: CASSLFGGGANTGELFF.

V is TRBV4-1 and J is TRBJ2-7, with 7 bases matching TRBD2. From germline, CDR1 is MGHRA and CDR2 YSYEKL. Trimming at V came to 1 base and at J to 2 bases, leaving 5 bases not matched to a gene. This CDR3 comprises 15 residues. The chain's CDR3 is CASSQALARAYEQYF. The CDR3 DNA reads TGCGCCAGCAGCCAAGCACTAGCGCGAGCCTACGAGCAGTACTTC.

V usage is TRBV12-5 and J usage is TRBJ2-1; D is possibly TRBD1 (6 bases). From germline, CDR1 is LGHNT and CDR2 FRNRAP. This CDR3 is 14 amino acids long. The V and J ends lost 1 base and 5 bases respectively, with 9 bases between them. The CDR3 sequence is CASGLEDSHNEQFF. The CDR3, as DNA: TGTGCTAGTGGTTTGGAGGACAGCCACAATGAGCAGTTCTTC.

The V and J genes are TRBV2 and TRBJ2-3; 7 nucleotides match TRBD1. After removal of 3 bases from V and 2 bases from J, the junction contained 8 bases not matched to a gene. This CDR3 is 16 amino acids long. Germline assignment: CDR1 SNHLY and CDR2 FYNNEI. Written as DNA, the CDR3 is TGTGCCAGCAGTGATGTACAGGGGAGACTCACAGATACGCAGTATTTT. It yields the protein CASSDVQGRLTDTQYF.